The 20 T cell receptor beta chains below come from one sample, sequenced in a study of radiotherapy plus CTLA-4 blockade in lung cancer. Repertoires were generated with immunoSEQ multiplex PCR, while TCRdb's copy carries only in-frame clones and drops some. The table records some 60,000 clones, 60% to 80% of them present only once. The material sequenced was peripheral blood, taken from a patient treated with radiotherapy plus ipilimumab. The receptors come from a human donor with non-small cell lung cancer who had a complete response to radiotherapy plus ipilimumab.

This chain's CDR3 is CASSPWTSGSWYEQYF. CDR3 DNA: TGTGCCAGCAGTCCGTGGACTAGCGGGAGTTGGTACGAGCAGTACTTC. The chain is built from TRBV4-2 and TRBJ2-7; 13 bases map to TRBD2. The CDR3 contains 16 residues. Germline V lookup: CDR1 LGHNA, CDR2 YNFKEQ. V gave up 6 bases and J gave up 4 bases; unmatched junction bases: 9.

Only a few counts were recorded for this clone. V gene TRBV19 combines with J gene TRBJ2-5; tentative D call: TRBD2 (5 bases). CDR3 length: 16 residues. Germline values: CDR1 LNHDA, CDR2 SQIVND (reference sequence). V lost 2 bases to trimming and J lost 9 bases, with 22 bases between them. This CDR3 reads CASSIPTGTSKGPQYF. Here the CDR3 DNA reads TGTGCCAGTAGTATACCTACGGGAACCTCTAAGGGTCCCCAGTACTTC. Filled out from reference TRBV19 and TRBJ2-5, the complete variable domain reads DGGITQSPKYLFRKEGQNVTLSCEQNLNHDAMYWYRQDPGQGLRLIYYSQIVNDFQKGDIAEGYSVSREKKESFPLTVTSAQKNPTAFYLCASSIPTGTSKGPQYFGPGTRLLVL.

J is TRBJ2-5 and V is TRBV19; 9 nucleotides align to TRBD1. The J call may not be correct, given that the DNA end is closer to TRBJ2-7. The CDR3 totals 15 residues. The V gene's germline CDR1 is LNHDA and CDR2 SQIVND (reference sequence). The CDR3, as DNA: TGTGCCAGTAGTCTCCGGGACAGGGTATACAACGAGCAGTACTTC. Amino acid sequence: CASSLRDRVYNEQYF.

The chain couples TRBV5-5 to TRBJ1-5; 7 nucleotides align to TRBD1. The V gene's germline CDR1 is SGHKS and CDR2 YYEKEE (reference sequence). This CDR3 is built from 15 residues. V was clipped by 2 bases and J by 3 bases; unmatched bases: 5. The CDR3: CASSFLGTDNQPQHF. Here the CDR3 DNA reads TGTGCCAGCAGCTTTCTCGGGACAGACAATCAGCCCCAGCATTTT.

The chain uses TRBV7-9 and TRBJ2-7; D perhaps matches TRBD1 (6 bases). CDR1 and CDR2 from the germline V gene are SEHNR and FQNEAQ (reference sequence). This CDR3 has 15 amino acids. V was trimmed by 2 bases and J by 4 bases, leaving 15 bases between them. CDR3 protein: CASSLQQGPGYEQYF. CDR3 nucleotides: TGTGCCAGCAGCTTACAACAGGGACCCGGTTACGAGCAGTACTTC.

The chain uses TRBV7-8 and TRBJ2-3, with TRBD1 as a possible D gene (6 bases). Germline-derived CDR1 and CDR2 are SGHVS and FQNEAQ. The V end lost 0 bases, the J end lost 2 bases, and 9 bases lay between the germline ends. The CDR3 sequence is 15 residues long. The CDR3 sequence is CASSLATGLTDTQYF. CDR3 DNA: TGTGCCAGCAGCTTAGCCACAGGGCTCACAGATACGCAGTATTTT.

The V and J genes are TRBV30 and TRBJ1-6, with a tentative D call TRBD1 (5 bases). The V end was cut by 4 bases, the J end by 14 bases, with 18 bases between. Germline V lookup: CDR1 GTSNPN, CDR2 SVGIG (reference sequence). The CDR3 has 13 amino acids. Here the CDR3 reads CAWKAFGTWTLHF. CDR3 bases: TGTGCCTGGAAAGCCTTCGGGACTTGGACCCTCCACTTT.

The chain has TRBV14 and TRBJ2-1, with 10 bases lining up with TRBD2. This CDR3 comprises 16 residues. The ends lost 4 bases at V and 7 bases at J; junction bases unmatched: 10. CDR1 SGHDN and CDR2 FVKESK come from the germline V gene. CDR3 DNA sequence: TGTGCCAGCAGCCTCCCAGCGGGAGGGCCCTCGAATGAGCAGTTCTTC. Amino acids: CASSLPAGGPSNEQFF.

This clone was counted between two and nine times. The genes are TRBV5-1 and TRBJ2-3; 13 bases align to TRBD2. CDR1 and CDR2 (germline): SGHRS, YFSETQ. With V trimmed by 2 bases and J by 4 bases, 10 bases remained unmatched. The CDR3 is 18 amino acids. The CDR3 coding sequence is TGCGCCAGCAGCTTCGGACTAGCGGGAGAGGGCGCCTCAGATACGCAGTATTTT. It is translated as CASSFGLAGEGASDTQYF.

V usage is TRBV5-1 and J usage is TRBJ1-1; 9 nucleotides line up with TRBD1. The length of the CDR3 is 16 residues. V lost 3 bases, J lost 1 base, and 7 bases stayed unmatched. Germline-derived CDR1 and CDR2 are SGHRS and YFSETQ. This chain's CDR3 is CASSSGQGQGNTEAFF. In DNA form, the CDR3 reads TGCGCCAGCAGCTCGGGACAGGGCCAAGGGAACACTGAAGCTTTCTTT.

The genes are TRBV4-1 and TRBJ2-7, with D perhaps matching TRBD2 (6 bases). V shed 4 bases and J shed 2 bases, with 12 bases lying between them. CDR3 length: 14 amino acids. From germline, CDR1 is MGHRA and CDR2 YSYEKL. DNA for the CDR3: TGCGCCAGCAGCCCCTTTCGGGGGACCTACGAGCAGTACTTC. Its translation is CASSPFRGTYEQYF.

The V call is TRBV9, the J call TRBJ2-7; 7 positions match TRBD2. The CDR3 covers 15 residues. V trimming: 0 bases; J trimming: 4 bases; junction bases outside the gene matches: 7. Germline V gene data show CDR1 as SGDLS and CDR2 as YYNGEE. In DNA form, the CDR3 reads TGTGCCAGCAGCGTAGAGGCGGGAGAGCGGTACGAGCAGTACTTC. Protein: CASSVEAGERYEQYF.

This clone appeared once. The chain employs TRBV30 and TRBJ2-3; tentative D call: TRBD2 (6 bases). This CDR3 region has 14 residues. V was cut by 1 base and J by 5 bases, with 13 bases left in between. The germline CDR1 and CDR2 sequences are GTSNPN and SVGIG (reference sequence). CDR3 sequence (DNA): TGTGCCTGGAGTGAGGCGGGGTGGGTAGATACGCAGTATTTT. Translation: CAWSEAGWVDTQYF. The full variable domain, completed using reference TRBV30 and TRBJ2-3, is SQTIHQWPATLVQPVGSPLSLECTVEGTSNPNLYWYRQAAGRGLQLLFYSVGIGQISSEVPQNLSASRPQDRQFILSSKKLLLSDSGFYLCAWSEAGWVDTQYFGPGTRLTVL.

The CDR3 bases are TGTGCCAGCTCACCGGCCCGACGACTCTACGAGCAGTACTTC. It codes for CASSPARRLYEQYF. The gene calls are TRBV18 and TRBJ2-5; D is ambiguous. The closer fit of TRBJ2-7 to the DNA end suggests the J call may be wrong. The CDR3 has 14 residues. Looked up from germline, CDR1 is KGHSH and CDR2 is LQKENI.

The chain carries TRBV28 and TRBJ1-5; D is unclear. The V and J ends lost 2 bases and 5 bases respectively, with 13 bases between them. This CDR3 is 15 amino acids long. Per the germline V gene, CDR1 is MDHEN and CDR2 is SYDVKM. This CDR3 is CASSLLGQKYQPQHF. In DNA form, the CDR3 reads TGTGCCAGCAGTTTACTGGGCCAGAAATATCAGCCCCAGCATTTT.

This clone was picked up a small number of times. This CDR3 reads CASSQGLAHEQYF. The CDR3 DNA reads as TGCGCCAGCAGCCAGGGACTAGCCCACGAGCAGTACTTC. The gene calls are TRBV4-3 and TRBJ2-7, with 9 bases lining up with TRBD2. Germline V gives CDR1 LGHNA, CDR2 YSLEER. CDR3 length: 13 residues. Unmatched junction bases numbered 2, after V lost 3 bases and J lost 5 bases.

The genes are TRBV7-9 and TRBJ1-2; D might be TRBD1 (5 bases). The CDR3 is 14 amino acids. Trimming removed 6 bases from V and 3 bases from J, with 14 bases in between. Germline assignment: CDR1 SEHNR and CDR2 FQNEAQ (reference sequence). The chain's CDR3 is CASRRDGGHYGYTF. The DNA for the CDR3 is TGTGCCAGCAGAAGGGACGGAGGGCACTATGGCTACACCTTC.

The sample holds one count of this clone. The rearrangement uses TRBV30 and TRBJ2-7, with TRBD2 identical over 12 bases. V shed 4 bases, J shed 11 bases, and the junction held 9 bases outside the gene matches. This CDR3 has 13 residues. Germline CDR1 reads GTSNPN; CDR2 reads SVGIG (reference sequence). The CDR3 DNA is TGTGCCTGGACCCGAGGACTAGCGGGGCCGAAGTACTTC. It yields the protein CAWTRGLAGPKYF. Based on the CDR3 plus reference TRBV30 and TRBJ2-7, the full variable domain is SQTIHQWPATLVQPVGSPLSLECTVEGTSNPNLYWYRQAAGRGLQLLFYSVGIGQISSEVPQNLSASRPQDRQFILSSKKLLLSDSGFYLCAWTRGLAGPKYFGPGTRLTVT.

The V call is TRBV7-8, the J call TRBJ2-3; maybe TRBD2 (5 bases). The CDR3 consists of 18 residues. Germline V gene data show CDR1 as SGHVS and CDR2 as FQNEAQ. V lost 4 bases to trimming and J lost 1 base, with 21 bases between them. The DNA of the CDR3 is TGTGCCAGCAGCTCACCCAAGGTAGCGTTTGGTGGCACAGATACGCAGTATTTT. Translated, it gives CASSSPKVAFGGTDTQYF.

This clone occurred once. The rearrangement links TRBV6-5 to TRBJ2-1; D perhaps matches TRBD2 (6 bases). This CDR3 has 16 amino acids. Trimming stripped 4 bases from V and 0 bases from J, with 13 bases between. Germline CDR1 is MNHEY and CDR2 is SVGAGI. The DNA of the CDR3 is TGTGCCAGCAGTTTTAGCGGATACAGCTCCTACAATGAGCAGTTCTTC. Residues: CASSFSGYSSYNEQFF.